This T cell receptor (beta chain) was observed in a study of blood T cells in healthy people across ages (dated by TCRdb to between 2015 and 2017). In the study overall: Template switching captured roughly one uniquely barcoded TCR beta cDNA molecule per two T cells in model experiments. To track age-related changes in TCR beta repertoire diversity, the study relied on deep sequencing normalized with unique cDNA molecular identifiers. Donors were grouped into four age groups: young (average about 15 years), middle-aged (about 38), aged (approximately 58) and long-lived (around 80). To avoid experimental bias, donors of different ages were distributed randomly across sequencing lanes. The study analyzed two additional independent replicas of 1 million unique cDNA reads from the same blood draw for two donors, one aged 18 to 30 and one aged 80 or older.

The study at large found these results: The long-lived group showed more naive CD4+ T cells, fewer expanded clones and increased TCR diversity than the aged group, suggesting age selection. Estimates of total diversity based on one million sequenced T cells were regarded as lower bounds and as underestimates. Because donor CMV infection status was unknown, age-related changes in expanded clonotypes were potentially confounded. The percentage of naive T cells measured by flow cytometry correlated strongly with observed TCR beta diversity. Conclusive comparison of naive and antigen-experienced compartments was prevented by the profiling of bulk unsorted PBMCs. As age increased, observed TCR beta diversity per million T cells dropped in a roughly linear way, and a significant reduction was already evident by age approximately 40.

The 39 donors, aged about 6 to 95 years, were systemically healthy Caucasian individuals from Russia. Each donor gave ten milliliters of peripheral blood, drawn into EDTA-treated Vacutainer tubes. Ficoll-Paque density-gradient centrifugation was used to isolate PBMCs, with at least 7 million per sample. Trizol reagent was used to extract total RNA from PBMCs, with at least 5.5 micrograms per sample. For every donor, flow cytometry on a PBMC aliquot measured the percentage of naive CD45RAhigh/CD27high T cells. On this clonotype: The antigen it recognizes is unknown. No base quality information exists; no much larger clone differs at one position.

The receptor library was made with 5' RACE. The instrument was an Illumina HiSeq 2500. A second PCR of about 7 to 12 cycles was run with a J-beta primer mix and a sample-barcoded 5' primer. A unique molecular identifier was introduced onto each TCR beta cDNA molecule by a template-switch 5' adaptor carrying 12 random nucleotides. Each sample yielded at least 3 million CDR3-containing paired-end reads. First-strand cDNA was synthesized from all RNA with the Mint cDNA synthesis kit, primed by a TRBC-specific oligonucleotide. Following uracil-DNA glycosylase treatment, all cDNA underwent a first 18-cycle PCR with the universal primers M1SS and BC2_uni_R. The study's own analysis went as follows. Normalization of each sample was performed by random selection of 1 million high-quality reads, each carrying a distinct molecular identifier. Instead of being binned into consensus sequences, reads with shared molecular identifiers were discarded. MiTCR, set to a Q25 quality threshold and the strictest error-elimination algorithm, was used for CDR3 identification, clonotype clustering and error correction. A nonparametric unseen species model with Euler transformation was used to estimate a lower bound on total TCR beta diversity. TCRdb redid the processing of the public reads, applying fastp at Q25 and MiXCR, and retained in-frame beta chains. Every CDR3 protein is listed once, alongside the most common genes and DNA of its rows. In this record, the V and J calls reflect TCRdb's handling and not the investigators' own analysis. The sample profile shows over a million distinct CDR3 sequences; around 59% of them were found once. 5% to 7% of the sample is held by the ten biggest clonotypes.

Germline trimming amounts to 6 bases on V and 7 bases on J, with 11 as the count of junction bases outside the gene matches. CDR1 and CDR2 are drawn from the germline V gene: SQVTM, ANQGSEA. The CDR3 holds 13 amino acids from the cysteine to the phenylalanine. Left in the record is the CDR3 DNA by itself, 39 bases read in frame from the first base. In this chain, TRBV29-1 is recombined with TRBJ1-1, with 7 bases in between that match TRBD1. The sequence derives from a man aged 18 to 29 in good health. Sequencing input: blood. CDR3 protein: CSVTTIDRDEAFF. The DNA reads TGCAGCGTAACCACCATAGACAGGGATGAAGCTTTCTTT.